Following are 30 T cell receptor beta chains from one sample sequenced in a study of PD-L1 blockade in urothelial cancer. TCRdb's table, derived via immunoSEQ multiplex PCR, lists solely in-frame clones and lacks some. The sample carries about 40,000 clones, 82% recorded once. The sample consisted of PBMCs, taken around atezolizumab (anti-PD-L1) treatment. The receptors shown here come from a man aged 55 to 69 with urothelial cancer.

The chain is built from TRBV7-3 and TRBJ2-5; 7 nucleotides line up with TRBD1. In germline, CDR1 is SGHTA, CDR2 FQGTGA. Trimming removed 0 bases from V and 4 bases from J; junction bases left unmatched: 8. The CDR3 covers 16 residues. The CDR3 coding sequence is TGTGCCAGCAGCTTAACAGGGGACAGCCGGGGAGAGACCCAGTACTTC. It yields the protein CASSLTGDSRGETQYF.

The V call is TRBV19, the J call TRBJ1-2; D might be TRBD1 (5 bases). Germline CDR1 LNHDA, CDR2 SQIVND (reference sequence). V lost 3 bases and J 8 bases, leaving 25 bases between the germline ends. The CDR3 totals 17 residues. CDR3 DNA: TGTGCCAGTAGTATGAATCTCGACAGCAGCTACTCTCAGGGCTACACCTTC. The encoded protein is CASSMNLDSSYSQGYTF.

This chain connects TRBV20-1 to TRBJ1-1; no clear D gene. Trimming removed 0 bases at V and 11 bases at J, with 10 bases between. Germline CDR1 DFQATT, CDR2 SNEGSKA (reference sequence). The CDR3 runs to 11 residues. DNA of the CDR3: TGCAGTGCTAGAGAGCCCGGAGGCGCTTTCTTT. It codes for CSAREPGGAFF.

V and J are TRBV5-5 and TRBJ2-3; D perhaps matches TRBD2 (7 bases). Germline CDR1 is SGHKS and CDR2 is YYEKEE (reference sequence). Trimming stripped 0 bases from V and 6 bases from J, with 14 bases between. This CDR3 has 15 amino acids. The CDR3 spells CASSLVVAGADTQYF. CDR3 nucleotides: TGTGCCAGCAGCTTGGTAGTTGCGGGGGCCGATACGCAGTATTTT. Filled out from reference TRBV5-5 and TRBJ2-3, the complete variable domain reads DAGVTQSPTHLIKTRGQQVTLRCSPISGHKSVSWYQQVLGQGPQFIFQYYEKEERGRGNFPDRFSARQFPNYSSELNVNALLLGDSALYLCASSLVVAGADTQYFGPGTRLTVL.

The genes are TRBV5-1 and TRBJ2-7; 9 nucleotides line up with TRBD1. This CDR3 has 14 residues. The ends lost 2 bases at V and 1 base at J; junction bases unmatched: 1. Germline CDR1 and CDR2: SGHRS and YFSETQ. The CDR3 DNA follows: TGCGCCAGCAGCTTCGGGACAGGGTCCTACGAGCAGTACTTC. Translating it yields CASSFGTGSYEQYF.

The V and J genes are TRBV9 and TRBJ2-3, with D unclear. There are 13 residues in the CDR3. Looked up from germline, CDR1 is SGDLS and CDR2 is YYNGEE. The germline V and J ends were trimmed by 5 bases and 2 bases, with 9 bases remaining between them. The CDR3 sequence: CASSESLTDTQYF. The DNA for the CDR3 is TGTGCCAGCAGTGAAAGCCTCACAGATACGCAGTATTTT.

V usage is TRBV2 and J usage is TRBJ2-7, with 9 nucleotides matching TRBD1. V shed 2 bases and J 2 bases; nucleotides not matched to a gene: 4. This CDR3 has 15 amino acids. Germline loops: CDR1 SNHLY, CDR2 FYNNEI. CDR3 DNA: TGTGCCAGCAGTGAACCCTGGACAGGGGCCTACGAGCAGTACTTC. Its protein product is CASSEPWTGAYEQYF.

The chain is built from TRBV7-9 and TRBJ2-5, with D uncertain. The V and J ends lost 0 bases and 0 bases respectively, with 5 bases between them. Germline V gene lookup returns CDR1 SEHNR and CDR2 FQNEAQ (reference sequence). The CDR3 runs 14 residues. As DNA, the CDR3 is TGTGCCAGCAGCTTAGCCCGGGACCAAGAGACCCAGTACTTC. Translating gives CASSLARDQETQYF.

This clone was seen once. The chain has TRBV6-5 and TRBJ1-5; D remains ambiguous. The CDR3 totals 13 residues. Between the trimmed V and J ends, which lost 2 bases and 3 bases, there was a span of 5 bases. From germline, CDR1 is MNHEY and CDR2 SVGAGI. The chain's CDR3 is CASSYGPNQPQHF. The CDR3 bases are TGTGCCAGCAGTTACGGGCCCAATCAGCCCCAGCATTTT.

V gene TRBV5-1 combines with J gene TRBJ1-4; a weak D match, TRBD1 (5 bases). V lost 6 bases and J 7 bases, leaving 16 bases between the germline ends. Germline V lookup: CDR1 SGHRS, CDR2 YFSETQ. This CDR3 has 14 residues. This chain's CDR3 is CASIDGRAFEKLFF. The CDR3 bases are TGCGCCAGCATAGACGGCAGGGCCTTTGAAAAACTGTTTTTT. The variable domain in full, completed from reference TRBV5-1 and TRBJ1-4, reads KAGVTQTPRYLIKTRGQQVTLSCSPISGHRSVSWYQQTPGQGLQFLFEYFSETQRNKGNFPGRFSGRQFSNSRSEMNVSTLELGDSALYLCASIDGRAFEKLFFGSGTQLSVL.

This clone was seen once. The chain recombines TRBV7-8 with TRBJ1-1; perhaps TRBD1 as D (6 bases). V lost 5 bases, J lost 4 bases, and 14 bases lay in between. CDR1 and CDR2 (germline): SGHVS, FQNEAQ. The CDR3 consists of 14 residues. The CDR3 sequence is CASSPQRGITEAFF. The CDR3 DNA is TGTGCCAGCAGCCCACAAAGGGGGATCACTGAAGCTTTCTTT.

This CDR3 is CASSSYQETQYF. CDR3 sequence (DNA): TGTGCCAGCAGTTCGTATCAAGAGACCCAGTACTTC. The chain couples TRBV28 to TRBJ2-5; D ambiguous. V was clipped by 4 bases and J by 2 bases, with 5 bases between them. The germline CDR1 and CDR2 sequences are MDHEN and SYDVKM. This CDR3 is 12 amino acids long.

The V and J genes are TRBV30 and TRBJ2-7, with D possibly TRBD2 on 6 matching bases. The CDR3 totals 14 residues. V was shortened by 3 bases and J by 3 bases, with 15 bases between the two germline ends. Looked up from germline, CDR1 is GTSNPN and CDR2 is SVGIG (reference sequence). The CDR3 nucleotides are TGTGCCTGGAGCGGGGGATTGGGTGGCTACGAGCAGTACTTC. Translation: CAWSGGLGGYEQYF.

This clone was counted once. The V gene is TRBV6-1, the J gene TRBJ2-7; the match to TRBD2 covers 11 bases. This CDR3 comprises 14 residues. Germline CDR1 MNHNS, CDR2 SASEGT. V lost 6 bases to trimming and J lost 3 bases; unmatched junction nucleotides: 4. The CDR3 sequence: CASRLTSGVYEQYF. DNA for the CDR3: TGTGCCAGCAGGCTGACTAGCGGGGTCTACGAGCAGTACTTC.

The chain has TRBV7-8 and TRBJ1-6; 8 bases fit TRBD1. Germline V gene lookup returns CDR1 SGHVS and CDR2 FQNEAQ. The CDR3 has 16 residues. Trimming at V came to 5 bases and at J to 9 bases, leaving 12 bases not matched to a gene. The CDR3 is CASSPPLDRVRSPLHF. The CDR3 DNA reads as TGTGCCAGCAGCCCCCCTCTGGACAGGGTTCGTTCACCCCTCCACTTT.

In its sample, this clone was seen a few times. V and J are TRBV11-3 and TRBJ1-4; no clear D. V lost 4 bases and J 8 bases, leaving 17 bases between the germline ends. The V gene's germline CDR1 is SGHNT and CDR2 YENEEA. The CDR3 runs 15 residues. CDR3 protein: CASSSPPGIREKLFF. As DNA, the CDR3 is TGTGCCAGCAGCTCCCCACCGGGGATAAGGGAAAAACTGTTTTTT.

The chain links TRBV18 to TRBJ1-1; the D is unclear. Trimming pared 0 bases from V and 5 bases from J, leaving 13 bases between. The germline V gene has CDR1 KGHSH and CDR2 LQKENI. The CDR3 length is 15 residues. The CDR3 nucleotides read TGTGCCAGCTCACCACCTATTCGGACGGGAACTGAAGCTTTCTTT. It is translated as CASSPPIRTGTEAFF.

This clone was seen just once. The chain couples TRBV7-2 to TRBJ2-1, with TRBD2 matching 9 bases. J lost 9 bases, V lost 5 bases, and 5 bases had no gene match. Germline V gives CDR1 SGHTA, CDR2 FQGNSA. The CDR3 totals 13 residues. The CDR3 sequence is CASSPGLAVEQFF. CDR3 coding DNA: TGTGCCAGCAGCCCGGGACTAGCCGTTGAGCAGTTCTTC.

This clone came up a few times. The chain carries TRBV11-2 and TRBJ2-7, with 11 nucleotides matching TRBD2. There are 16 residues in the CDR3. Germline loops: CDR1 SGHAT, CDR2 FQNNGV. The ends lost 5 bases at V and 5 bases at J; junction bases unmatched: 11. CDR3 sequence (DNA): TGTGCCAGCAGCCCCCCCTTGCTAGCGGGGGGCCACGAGCAGTACTTC. Protein sequence: CASSPPLLAGGHEQYF.

The chain combines TRBV30 with TRBJ2-7; 11 bases align to TRBD1. V lost 6 bases, J lost 3 bases, and 4 bases stayed unmatched. There are 13 residues in the CDR3. CDR1 and CDR2 from the germline V gene are GTSNPN and SVGIG (reference sequence). CDR3 nucleotides: TGTGCCTGCCCCGGGACAGGGGGCTACGAGCAGTACTTC. Protein product: CACPGTGGYEQYF.

This clone was recorded only once. The chain uses TRBV6-1 and TRBJ1-2, with D hard to call. The CDR3 extends over 15 amino acids. Germline V CDR1 and CDR2: MNHNS, SASEGT. Trimming took 4 bases from V and 8 from J, leaving 20 bases between them. The DNA for the CDR3 is TGTGCCAGCAGTGTCTACCTGAGTGAAAGCCGGGGCTACACCTTC. Its protein product is CASSVYLSESRGYTF.

The V call is TRBV2, the J call TRBJ2-7, with 8 nucleotides matching TRBD1. This CDR3 contains 12 residues. Germline CDR1 and CDR2: SNHLY and FYNNEI. The trim removed 6 bases at V and 5 bases at J, leaving 3 bases unmatched. DNA of the CDR3: TGTGCCAGCAGGGGACAGGACCACGAGCAGTACTTC. Amino acid sequence: CASRGQDHEQYF.

The J gene is TRBJ1-5, the V gene TRBV30; 12 nucleotides agree with TRBD1. Per the germline V gene, CDR1 is GTSNPN and CDR2 is SVGIG (reference sequence). Losses at the gene ends were 0 bases for V and 7 bases for J; bases not matched to a gene: 7. The CDR3 has 16 amino acids. The CDR3 nucleotides are TGTGCCTGGAGTGTAAGGGGACAGGGGGCAGGCCAGCCCCAGCATTTT. The encoded protein is CAWSVRGQGAGQPQHF.

The count of this clone is one. CDR3 sequence: CASRDRGLRDPEAFF. The CDR3 DNA is TGTGCCAGCAGAGACAGGGGGTTACGGGACCCTGAAGCTTTCTTT. The chain has TRBV6-1 and TRBJ1-1; 9 bases map to TRBD1. This CDR3 is 15 amino acids long. The J segment lost 6 bases and the V segment lost 6 bases, leaving 11 bases of the junction unmatched. CDR1 and CDR2 (germline): MNHNS, SASEGT.

The chain is built from TRBV5-4 and TRBJ1-2; a possible D gene is TRBD1 (5 bases). The CDR3 contains 13 residues. Looked up from germline, CDR1 is SGHNT and CDR2 is YYREEE (reference sequence). The V end was cut by 5 bases, the J end by 8 bases, with 16 bases between. CDR3 coding DNA: TGTGCCAGCAGTAATCAGGGCCTAGAGGGCTACACCTTC. Translation gives CASSNQGLEGYTF.

The chain couples TRBV28 to TRBJ2-3; TRBD1 matches at 7 bases. The CDR3 is 13 residues long. The V segment lost 6 bases and the J segment 5 bases; nucleotides outside the gene matches: 5. From germline, CDR1 is MDHEN and CDR2 SYDVKM. Written as DNA, the CDR3 is TGTGCCAGCAGAACAGGGGTTATAGATACGCAGTATTTT. Its translation is CASRTGVIDTQYF.

The chain is built from TRBV4-1 and TRBJ1-3; D not certain. V was clipped by 4 bases and J by 8 bases, with 15 bases between them. The CDR3 runs to 14 residues. Looked up from germline, CDR1 is MGHRA and CDR2 is YSYEKL. CDR3 amino acids: CASSPSLYEYTIYF. The CDR3 DNA reads as TGCGCCAGCAGCCCGTCACTGTACGAGTACACCATATATTTT.

The CDR3 DNA is TGTGCCAGTAGTATTCAGGGGGCCGGTGAGACCCAGTACTTC. Translated, it gives CASSIQGAGETQYF. The chain joins TRBV19 to TRBJ2-5; 8 nucleotides agree with TRBD1. The CDR3 contains 14 residues. V was clipped by 3 bases and J by 5 bases; unmatched bases: 5. Germline V lookup: CDR1 LNHDA, CDR2 SQIVND (reference sequence).

The genes are TRBV5-5 and TRBJ2-7; weak D call: TRBD2 (6 bases). Germline CDR1 and CDR2: SGHKS and YYEKEE (reference sequence). The CDR3 is made up of 15 amino acids. The V end lost 4 bases, the J end lost 0 bases, and 14 bases lay between the germline ends. In DNA, the CDR3 is TGTGCCAGCAGCCCGGGGGTGGGCGTCTCCTACGAGCAGTACTTC. Translation gives CASSPGVGVSYEQYF.

This rearrangement joins TRBV19 to TRBJ1-1; no clear D. In germline, CDR1 is LNHDA, CDR2 SQIVND (reference sequence). The CDR3 is 11 amino acids. V was shortened by 6 bases and J by 5 bases, with 7 bases between the two germline ends. CDR3 DNA sequence: TGTGCCAGTAGCGAGAGAACTGAAGCTTTCTTT. It is translated as CASSERTEAFF.